The rows below give T cell receptor beta chains drawn from one sample of a study of CD8 T cells in Susac syndrome. In TCRdb, the immunoSEQ multiplex PCR reads were re-called with MiXCR into one record per CDR3 protein. Of over 150,000 distinct CDR3 sequences in the sample, about 96% were seen once. Sequencing was performed on CD4+ T cells from PBMCs. The receptors originated from a human donor with Susac syndrome. Both conserved end residues are part of each CDR3. A D gene is named only where the DNA matches it firmly. Clone size is not always given. Where it is, it says once, few, many or a class for expanded clones.

>TRBD1|.|TRBV29-1|TRBJ2-1
TGCAGCGCGCCGGGACAGTACTACAATGAGCAGTTCTTC
CSAPGQYYNEQFF
>.|.|TRBV29-1|TRBJ1-1
TGCAGCTCGAGGACGGACTCGAGGACTGAAGCTTTCTTT
CSSRTDSRTEAFF
>.|.|TRBV29-1|TRBJ1-2
TGCAGCGTCCGACAGACTGGCTATGGCTACACCTTC
CSVRQTGYGYTF
>.|few|TRBV12-3/TRBV12-4|TRBJ2-3
TGTGCCAGCGGGGATACGCAGTATTTT
CASGDTQYF
>.|.|TRBV4-3|TRBJ2-1
TGCGCCAGCAGCCCAACACCTTCCAATGAGCAGCTCTTC
CASSPTPSNEQLF
>.|.|TRBV4-3|TRBJ2-2
TGCGCCAGCAGCCGGAGCGGATTATACGGGGAGCTGTTTTTT
CASSRSGLYGELFF
>TRBD1|.|TRBV24-1|TRBJ2-3
TGTGCCACCAGTGATCCTGGACAGGGCGCGCAGTATTTT
CATSDPGQGAQYF
>.|.|TRBV5-1|TRBJ1-2
TGCGCCAGCAGACCCCGGGACGGGAATACCTATGGCTACACCTTC
CASRPRDGNTYGYTF
>.|.|TRBV2|TRBJ2-5
TGTGCCAACAGGCGGGACGGAGAGACCCAGTACTTC
CANRRDGETQYF
>.|.|TRBV7-8|TRBJ2-5
TGTGCCAGCAGCGGAGGGGCCTACTATTATCAAGAGACCCAGTACTTC
CASSGGAYYYQETQYF
>.|.|TRBV2|TRBJ1-5
TGTGCCAGCAGTCAATTTAGCTCCCAGCATTTT
CASSQFSSQHF
>.|once|TRBV3-1|TRBJ2-3
TGTGCCAGCACGGGCACAGATACGCAGTATTTT
CASTGTDTQYF
>.|.|TRBV5-6|TRBJ1-1
TGTGCCAGCAGCCCCACGGGGAGGGGAGTTACTGAAGCTTTCTTT
CASSPTGRGVTEAFF
>.|.|TRBV6-4|TRBJ2-6
TGTGCCCCCCGGACCAACGTCCTGACTTTC
CAPRTNVLTF